The present entry profiles one TCR beta chain with its context. Method: immunoSEQ multiplex PCR; TCRdb's copy keeps in-frame clones and lacks some. The sample shows 65,000 to 80,000 clones, approximately 90% of them seen only once. Germline trimming cut 3 bases from V and 7 bases from J; bases unmatched to any gene: 12. CDR1 is SGHVS, CDR2 FNYEAQ, per germline. CDR3 length: 16 residues. At baseline, cycle 4 day 1, and cycle 7 day 1, blood was sampled. The data originate from a study of OX40 agonist ivuxolimab in advanced cancers. At the level of the study: The dose-escalation cohort had hepatocellular carcinoma, melanoma, renal cell or head and neck cancer.

Sequencing used CD4+ or CD8+ T cells sorted from blood, obtained in a trial of the OX40 agonist ivuxolimab. The TCR originated in an adult with an advanced solid tumor such as melanoma, head and neck, liver or kidney cancer. V gene TRBV7-6 combines with J gene TRBJ2-7, with TRBD2 matching 10 bases. As DNA, the CDR3 is TGTGCCAGCAGCTTTGGACTAGCGGACCGCCTCGGAGAGCAGTACTTC. It specifies CASSFGLADRLGEQYF.